This TCR beta chain came from a study of blood T cell repertoires in COVID-19. Study context: Sites in the United States, Italy and Spain provided acute and convalescent COVID-19 samples. T cells, B-cell-depleted T cells, or PBMCs supplied cDNA or gDNA.

Germline loops: CDR1 SGHAT, CDR2 FQNNGV. The CDR3 has 17 residues. The germline V and J ends were trimmed by 0 bases and 6 bases, with 20 bases remaining between them. In the authors' workflow: Nucleated cell number was recorded as an estimate derived from reference gene primer amplification. Repertoires were generated with immunoSEQ multiplex PCR, while TCRdb's copy carries only in-frame clones and drops some. V, J and clone size were drawn from that table, and D and trimming were deduced from the DNA. This repertoire shows 200,000 to 250,000 clones, almost 85% found once; its top ten account for 6.5% to 9%. This clone occurred a few times.

Sequenced material: peripheral blood. The clonotype originates from a woman between 45 and 60 years old with active or convalescent COVID-19. The rearrangement joins TRBV11-2 to TRBJ1-2, with D perhaps matching TRBD1 (5 bases). The CDR3 DNA reads TGTGCCAGCAGCTTAGACGGGCGGCGGGGGGGGGACCATGGCTACACCTTC. This translates into CASSLDGRRGGDHGYTF.